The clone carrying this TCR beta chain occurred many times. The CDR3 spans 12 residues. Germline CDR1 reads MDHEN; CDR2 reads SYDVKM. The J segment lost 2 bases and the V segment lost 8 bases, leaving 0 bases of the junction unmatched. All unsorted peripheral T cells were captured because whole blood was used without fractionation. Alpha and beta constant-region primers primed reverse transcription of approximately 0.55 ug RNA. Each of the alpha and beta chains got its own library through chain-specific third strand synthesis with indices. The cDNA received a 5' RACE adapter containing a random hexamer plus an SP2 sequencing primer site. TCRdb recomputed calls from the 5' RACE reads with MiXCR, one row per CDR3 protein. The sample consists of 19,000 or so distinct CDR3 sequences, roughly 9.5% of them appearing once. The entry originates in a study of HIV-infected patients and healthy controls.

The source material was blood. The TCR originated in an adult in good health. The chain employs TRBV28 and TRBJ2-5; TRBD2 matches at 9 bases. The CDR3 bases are TGTGCCAGCGCGGGGGGGCAAGAGACCCAGTACTTC. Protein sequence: CASAGGQETQYF.